A single sample is the source of the 32 T cell receptor beta chains below, sequenced in a study of cytomegalovirus exposure and HLA in healthy donors. The method was immunoSEQ multiplex PCR; TCRdb's version includes in-frame clones alone and lacks a portion of them. Here the sample spans over 200,000 clones, around 87% being singletons. The sample consisted of PBMCs. All receptors come from a young woman in good health and CMV-seronegative.

This chain links TRBV5-1 with TRBJ2-5, with 9 nucleotides matching TRBD1. Germline CDR1 SGHRS, CDR2 YFSETQ. V gave up 4 bases and J gave up 7 bases; unmatched junction bases: 17. The CDR3 is 17 amino acids. This chain's CDR3 is CASSARPGTGIGVTQYF. The CDR3, as DNA: TGCGCCAGCAGCGCGCGTCCCGGGACAGGGATTGGGGTGACCCAGTACTTC.

This chain connects TRBV5-4 to TRBJ2-3; 14 nucleotides match TRBD2. This CDR3 has 17 amino acids. With V trimmed by 4 bases and J by 5 bases, 9 bases remained unmatched. Germline V gene data show CDR1 as SGHNT and CDR2 as YYREEE (reference sequence). The CDR3 region is CASSLRLAGGPGDTQYF. The CDR3 nucleotides read TGTGCCAGCAGCCTTAGACTAGCGGGGGGGCCCGGAGATACGCAGTATTTT.

CDR3 sequence (DNA): TGCGCCAGCAGCTTGGTTGGGGGGTTGAGCTACGAGCAGTACTTC. Residues: CASSLVGGLSYEQYF. The genes are TRBV5-1 and TRBJ2-7; the D gene is possibly TRBD2 (6 bases). The germline V gene encodes CDR1 SGHRS and CDR2 YFSETQ. The germline V and J ends were trimmed by 0 bases and 3 bases, with 13 bases remaining between them. The CDR3 spans 15 residues.

CDR3: CASSLPAGGTDTQYF. CDR3 nucleotides: TGTGCCAGCAGCTTACCAGCGGGGGGCACAGATACGCAGTATTTT. The gene calls are TRBV7-2 and TRBJ2-3; TRBD2 matches at 8 bases. The germline V gene has CDR1 SGHTA and CDR2 FQGNSA. The CDR3 totals 15 residues. The V and J ends lost 2 bases and 1 base, in that order; junction bases with no gene match: 2.

The V and J genes are TRBV6-5 and TRBJ2-5; 11 bases align to TRBD2. V was clipped by 4 bases and J by 4 bases; unmatched bases: 8. Germline lookup yields CDR1 MNHEY and CDR2 SVGAGI. The CDR3 runs to 16 residues. The CDR3 region has the DNA TGTGCCAGCAGTTCCCTACTAGCGGGGGCCCGAGAGACCCAGTACTTC. Its protein product is CASSSLLAGARETQYF.

This clone was picked up one time. This sequence joins TRBV7-9 and TRBJ2-5, with 7 bases lining up with TRBD2. This CDR3 has 12 amino acids. Trimming removed 8 bases from V and 0 bases from J; junction bases left unmatched: 0. Germline V gene data show CDR1 as SEHNR and CDR2 as FQNEAQ (reference sequence). The CDR3 reads CASGTNQETQYF. CDR3 bases: TGTGCCAGCGGGACTAACCAAGAGACCCAGTACTTC.

V usage is TRBV19 and J usage is TRBJ2-5; possibly TRBD2 for D (5 bases). V lost 9 bases and J 3 bases, leaving 17 bases between the germline ends. The germline gives CDR1 LNHDA, CDR2 SQIVND (reference sequence). This CDR3 spans 14 amino acids. CDR3: CASARRRAEETQYF. The CDR3 DNA is TGTGCCAGCGCCCGTAGGCGGGCTGAAGAGACCCAGTACTTC.

V usage is TRBV7-6 and J usage is TRBJ2-1; 10 bases map to TRBD2. The CDR3 loop spans 15 amino acids. The V gene end was trimmed by 5 bases and the J gene end by 5 bases; junction bases not matched to a gene: 6. Germline CDR1 reads SGHVS; CDR2 reads FNYEAQ. The CDR3 DNA is TGTGCCAGCAGCCCCCCTAGCGGGGGAAACAATGAGCAGTTCTTC. This sequence encodes CASSPPSGGNNEQFF. The full variable domain, its missing parts supplied by reference TRBV7-6 and TRBJ2-1, is GAGVSQSPRYKVTKRGQDVALRCDPISGHVSLYWYRQALGQGPEFLTYFNYEAQQDKSGLPNDRFSAERPEGSISTLTIQRTEQRDSAMYRCASSPPSGGNNEQFFGPGTRLTVL.

CDR3 nucleotides: TGTGCCAGCTCACCGGACATGTCGAATTCACCCCTCCACTTT. Translated, it gives CASSPDMSNSPLHF. This rearrangement joins TRBV18 to TRBJ1-6; D may be TRBD1 (5 bases). The CDR3 is made up of 14 amino acids. Germline values: CDR1 KGHSH, CDR2 LQKENI. V was trimmed by 3 bases and J by 7 bases, leaving 10 bases between them.

The V gene is TRBV28, the J gene TRBJ2-2; D is unclear. V was cut by 4 bases and J by 6 bases, with 9 bases left in between. The CDR3 contains 13 residues. From germline, CDR1 is MDHEN and CDR2 SYDVKM. The CDR3 protein is CASSSQVPGELFF. The CDR3, as DNA: TGTGCCAGCAGTTCTCAGGTGCCCGGGGAGCTGTTTTTT.

The V call is TRBV2, the J call TRBJ1-5, with no clear D. Germline CDR1 is SNHLY and CDR2 is FYNNEI. This CDR3 has 15 residues. The V end was cut by 6 bases, the J end by 4 bases, with 16 bases between. In nucleotides, the CDR3 is TGTGCCAGCAGCACTTTGCCAGGCGAGAATCAGCCCCAGCATTTT. This codes for CASSTLPGENQPQHF.

The table lists this clone with a count of one. This sequence joins TRBV2 and TRBJ2-7, with D maybe TRBD1 (6 bases). CDR3 length: 12 residues. Germline CDR1 SNHLY, CDR2 FYNNEI. V was clipped by 10 bases and J by 2 bases, with 12 bases between them. The CDR3, as DNA: TGTGCCATCCGGACAGTCACCTACGAGCAGTACTTC. Amino acids: CAIRTVTYEQYF.

V and J are TRBV25-1 and TRBJ1-3, with D possibly TRBD1 on 5 matching bases. Trimming cost V 2 bases and J 4 bases, with 21 bases left between them. From germline, CDR1 is MGHDK and CDR2 SYGVNS. The length of the CDR3 is 18 residues. CDR3 in DNA: TGTGCCAGCAGTGAAGCCGGGCCTCGGGGGTTCGGCGGAAACACCATATATTTT. Protein product: CASSEAGPRGFGGNTIYF.

The gene calls are TRBV27 and TRBJ2-3, with D perhaps TRBD1 (6 bases). The length of the CDR3 is 17 residues. The V gene lost 4 bases and the J gene lost 1 base, with 18 bases spanning the gap. Germline lookup yields CDR1 MNHEY and CDR2 SMNVEV (reference sequence). The CDR3 DNA reads as TGTGCCAGCAGTTCCCCCACAGGGAATTTGGGCACAGATACGCAGTATTTT. As protein: CASSSPTGNLGTDTQYF.

This clone showed up just a few times. The chain carries TRBV6-1 and TRBJ1-2; 9 positions match TRBD1. The CDR3 has 15 amino acids. CDR1 and CDR2 (germline): MNHNS, SASEGT. The trim removed 4 bases at V and 4 bases at J, leaving 7 bases unmatched. The CDR3 here is CASSGPGQGFYGYTF. The CDR3 DNA reads TGTGCCAGCAGTGGCCCGGGACAGGGATTCTATGGCTACACCTTC.

V and J are TRBV10-2 and TRBJ1-1; TRBD1 aligns across 10 bases. The germline V gene has CDR1 WSHSY and CDR2 SAAADI. The CDR3 sequence is 16 residues long. The V and J ends lost 7 bases and 1 base, in that order; junction bases with no gene match: 9. This chain's CDR3 is CASMPGQGKGNTEAFF. The CDR3 DNA follows: TGCGCCAGCATGCCGGGACAGGGGAAGGGGAACACTGAAGCTTTCTTT.

V and J are TRBV28 and TRBJ1-5, with 8 positions matching TRBD1. Unmatched junction bases numbered 9, after V lost 5 bases and J lost 3 bases. The CDR3 extends over 16 amino acids. The V gene's germline CDR1 is MDHEN and CDR2 SYDVKM. CDR3 region: CASSGQGMSFNQPQHF. CDR3 sequence (DNA): TGTGCCAGCAGTGGACAGGGTATGTCCTTCAATCAGCCCCAGCATTTT.

CDR3 nucleotide sequence: TGTGCCAGCAGCCCCCGGGCGGGACAGGGTTACGAGCAGTACGTC. Translating it yields CASSPRAGQGYEQYV. The V and J genes are TRBV5-6 and TRBJ2-7, with 9 bases matching TRBD1. Germline CDR1 reads SGHDT; CDR2 reads YYEEEE. The trim removed 4 bases at V and 4 bases at J, leaving 9 bases unmatched. CDR3 length equals 15 residues.

This rearrangement joins TRBV9 to TRBJ1-2; 7 nucleotides match TRBD1. V dropped 7 bases and J dropped 5; count of bases not matched to a gene: 11. CDR3 length: 14 residues. CDR1 SGDLS and CDR2 YYNGEE come from the germline V gene. The CDR3 region has the DNA TGTGCCAGCGCCCTGGAGGGGGCGGGGTATGGCTACACCTTC. Translation: CASALEGAGYGYTF.

J is TRBJ2-1 and V is TRBV29-1; D may be TRBD2 (7 bases). CDR3 size: 15 residues. Trimming shortened V by 7 bases and J by 0 bases, and 16 bases separated the two germline ends. The germline V gene encodes CDR1 SQVTM and CDR2 ANQGSEA. For the CDR3, the DNA is TGCAGCGCCGCTGGGGGGGGCGACTCCTACAATGAGCAGTTCTTC. This gives the protein CSAAGGGDSYNEQFF.

The chain couples TRBV27 to TRBJ2-3; 10 positions agree with TRBD1. Germline V CDR1 and CDR2: MNHEY, SMNVEV (reference sequence). Trimming cost V 5 bases and J 1 base; bases outside gene matches: 6. The CDR3 is made up of 16 amino acids. CDR3 residues: CASSVPTGGRTDTQYF. The CDR3 DNA reads TGTGCCAGCAGTGTACCGACAGGGGGCCGCACAGATACGCAGTATTTT.

The V gene is TRBV28, the J gene TRBJ2-7; perhaps TRBD1 as D (5 bases). V was pared by 8 bases and J by 0 bases, with 8 bases between. In germline, CDR1 is MDHEN, CDR2 SYDVKM. There are 12 residues in the CDR3. This CDR3 reads CASGAASYEQYV. CDR3 nucleotide sequence: TGTGCCAGCGGGGCGGCCTCCTACGAGCAGTACGTC.

The rearrangement uses TRBV27 and TRBJ1-1; D unclear. The CDR3 is 14 residues long. With 5 bases removed from V and 1 base from J, the gap between germline ends came to 11 bases. CDR1 is MNHEY, CDR2 SMNVEV, per germline (reference sequence). The CDR3 is CASSPRRRNTEAFF. The CDR3 DNA reads as TGTGCCAGCAGTCCCCGACGGAGGAACACTGAAGCTTTCTTT.

The chain links TRBV7-8 to TRBJ1-3; no clear D gene. The CDR3 is 14 amino acids. Trimming pared 2 bases from V and 0 bases from J, leaving 5 bases between. CDR1 is SGHVS, CDR2 FQNEAQ, per germline. Here the CDR3 DNA reads TGTGCCAGCAGCTTATACGGCTCTGGAAACACCATATATTTT. Amino acid sequence: CASSLYGSGNTIYF. Full variable domain (rest looked up from reference TRBV7-8 and TRBJ1-3): GAGVSQSPRYKVAKRGQDVALRCDPISGHVSLFWYQQALGQGPEFLTYFQNEAQLDKSGLPSDRFFAERPEGSVSTLKIQRTQQEDSAVYLCASSLYGSGNTIYFGEGSWLTVV.

This clone was counted once. The chain carries TRBV12-5 and TRBJ1-1; no definite D call. Deletions cut 1 base from V and 1 base from J, with 4 bases between. CDR3 size: 13 residues. Looked up from germline, CDR1 is LGHNT and CDR2 is FRNRAP. Here the CDR3 DNA reads TGTGCTAGTGGTTTGGGCAGGAACACTGAAGCTTTCTTT. Translation: CASGLGRNTEAFF.

The chain is built from TRBV5-4 and TRBJ1-6; perhaps TRBD1 as D (5 bases). Trimming left V 2 bases short and J 5 bases short, with 11 bases between. Germline CDR1 is SGHNT and CDR2 is YYREEE (reference sequence). The CDR3 extends over 15 amino acids. The CDR3 region is CASSLIRQNNSPLHF. The CDR3 nucleotides are TGTGCCAGCAGCTTAATACGACAGAATAATTCACCCCTCCACTTT.

The CDR3 reads CASNDWLAGGTGELFF. The CDR3, as DNA: TGTGCCAGCAACGACTGGCTAGCGGGGGGCACCGGGGAGCTGTTTTTT. The chain uses TRBV9 and TRBJ2-2; 11 nucleotides match TRBD2. The germline CDR1 and CDR2 sequences are SGDLS and YYNGEE. CDR3 size: 16 residues. The ends lost 6 bases at V and 4 bases at J; junction bases unmatched: 8.

V and J are TRBV7-6 and TRBJ2-7; D is possibly TRBD2 (5 bases). Trimming pared 1 base from V and 0 bases from J, leaving 10 bases between. The CDR3 is made up of 15 amino acids. Germline V gene lookup returns CDR1 SGHVS and CDR2 FNYEAQ. CDR3 residues: CASSLGADSSYEQYV. CDR3 nucleotides: TGTGCCAGCAGCTTAGGAGCGGATAGCTCCTACGAGCAGTACGTC.

The chain recombines TRBV28 with TRBJ2-7; TRBD1 agrees at 8 bases. The length of the CDR3 is 14 residues. Germline CDR1 and CDR2: MDHEN and SYDVKM. Losses at the gene ends were 6 bases for V and 2 bases for J; bases not matched to a gene: 6. The CDR3 region is CASSGTGRTYEQYF. The CDR3, as DNA: TGTGCCAGCAGCGGGACAGGAAGAACCTACGAGCAGTACTTC.

The chain uses TRBV11-1 and TRBJ1-1; 7 nucleotides match TRBD1. The CDR3 spans 15 residues. Trimming at V came to 5 bases and at J to 3 bases, leaving 9 bases not matched to a gene. Germline V gene lookup returns CDR1 SGHAT and CDR2 FQDESV (reference sequence). Here the CDR3 reads CASSLGYRGHTEAFF. The CDR3 bases are TGTGCCAGCAGCCTTGGCTACAGGGGCCACACTGAAGCTTTCTTT.

The chain uses TRBV7-9 and TRBJ2-3; D is undetermined. Between the trimmed V and J ends, which lost 3 bases and 6 bases, there was a span of 4 bases. CDR1 is SEHNR and CDR2 is FQNEAQ in the germline V gene (reference sequence). This CDR3 contains 11 residues. CDR3 protein: CASSFSDTQYF. The CDR3 nucleotides read TGTGCCAGCAGCTTTTCTGATACGCAGTATTTT.

A note on this clone: This specimen includes other DNA sequences encoding the same CDR3. The gene calls are TRBV27 and TRBJ1-5, with 7 bases identical to TRBD1. Germline V gene sequence: CDR1 MNHEY, CDR2 SMNVEV (reference sequence). This CDR3 region has 13 residues. V dropped 2 bases and J dropped 7; count of bases not matched to a gene: 2. Here the CDR3 reads CASSLGGGQPQHF. The CDR3 nucleotides are TGTGCCAGCAGTTTAGGAGGGGGCCAGCCCCAGCATTTT.